The clone carrying this T cell receptor beta chain was seen only a few times. This record comes from a study of T cells in narcolepsy. Clones were read by immunoSEQ multiplex PCR, and TCRdb kept only the in-frame ones, dropping some. The profile shows 30,000 to 40,000 clones, about four fifths of them singletons. Germline CDR1 reads SNHLY; CDR2 reads FYNNEI. The germline V and J ends were trimmed by 11 bases and 0 bases, with 14 bases remaining between them. There are 14 residues in the CDR3. The sequencing input was memory (CD45RA-) CD4+ T cells from blood. The chain links TRBV2 to TRBJ1-3; the D gene is possibly TRBD1 (5 bases). This sequence originates from a human donor in good health. The CDR3 DNA reads TGTGCCTCCAGCGAGACAGCCTCTGGAAACACCATATATTTT. It specifies CASSETASGNTIYF.